These 4 T cell receptor beta chains originate from one sample sequenced in a study of CD8+ T cells in alopecia areata. Treatment defined: oral pan-JAK inhibitor, 5-10 mg twice daily. Sequencing used cDNA as its template, made by extracting RNA and reverse transcribing it. Data came from immunoSEQ multiplex PCR; TCRdb stores just in-frame clones and leaves some out. The table shows around 60,000 clones, with roughly 50% occurring only once. The specimen was CD8+ T cells sorted from blood, collected between weeks 36 and 40, from a patient treated with tofacitinib. The receptor set was obtained from a human donor with alopecia areata.

This chain joins TRBV19 and TRBJ1-2; D not resolved. CDR1 is LNHDA, CDR2 SQIVND, per germline (reference sequence). This CDR3 comprises 13 residues. V lost 3 bases and J lost 4, with 9 bases in between. Here the CDR3 DNA reads TGTGCCAGTAGTATGACGGAACTCTATGGCTACACCTTC. It translates to CASSMTELYGYTF.

The CDR3: CASSYTGSYEQYF. Here the CDR3 DNA reads TGTGCCAGCAGTTACACAGGGTCCTACGAGCAGTACTTC. V gene TRBV6-5 combines with J gene TRBJ2-7, with D possibly TRBD1 on 6 matching bases. The CDR3 is 13 residues long. Germline loops: CDR1 MNHEY, CDR2 SVGAGI. V was cut by 2 bases and J by 1 base, with 6 bases left in between.

This clone was detected a few times. The rearrangement links TRBV29-1 to TRBJ2-7; 8 bases match TRBD1. Per germline, CDR1 SQVTM and CDR2 ANQGSEA. The ends lost 3 bases at V and 2 bases at J; junction bases unmatched: 6. CDR3 size: 14 residues. The CDR3 bases are TGCAGCGTTGATGGGACAGGACCGACCTACGAGCAGTACTTC. Translating gives CSVDGTGPTYEQYF.

The chain links TRBV25-1 to TRBJ2-1; D remains unclear. The V gene's germline CDR1 is MGHDK and CDR2 SYGVNS. The CDR3 covers 15 residues. With 6 bases removed from V and 2 bases from J, the gap between germline ends came to 14 bases. For the CDR3, the DNA is TGTGCCAGCAGCTTCGAGACGCCGACCTACAATGAGCAGTTCTTC. It codes for CASSFETPTYNEQFF.